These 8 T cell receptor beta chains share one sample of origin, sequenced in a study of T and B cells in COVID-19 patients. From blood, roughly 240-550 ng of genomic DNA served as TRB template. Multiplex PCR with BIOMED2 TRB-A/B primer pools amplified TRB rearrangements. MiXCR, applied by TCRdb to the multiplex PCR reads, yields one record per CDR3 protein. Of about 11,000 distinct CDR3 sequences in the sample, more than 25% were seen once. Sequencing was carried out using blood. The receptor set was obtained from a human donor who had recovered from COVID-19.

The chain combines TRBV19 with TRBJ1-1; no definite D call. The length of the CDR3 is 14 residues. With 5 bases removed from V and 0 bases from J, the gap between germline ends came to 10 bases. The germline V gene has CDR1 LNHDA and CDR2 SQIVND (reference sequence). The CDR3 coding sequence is TGTGCCAGTAGTTTGATACAGCTGAACACTGAAGCTTTCTTT. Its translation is CASSLIQLNTEAFF.

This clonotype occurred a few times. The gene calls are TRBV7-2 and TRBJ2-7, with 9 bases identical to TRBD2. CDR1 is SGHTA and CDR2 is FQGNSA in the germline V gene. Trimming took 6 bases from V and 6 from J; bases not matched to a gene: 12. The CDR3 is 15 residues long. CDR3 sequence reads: CASSPMGTSLGEQYF. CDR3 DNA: TGTGCCAGCAGTCCAATGGGGACTAGCTTGGGCGAGCAGTACTTC.

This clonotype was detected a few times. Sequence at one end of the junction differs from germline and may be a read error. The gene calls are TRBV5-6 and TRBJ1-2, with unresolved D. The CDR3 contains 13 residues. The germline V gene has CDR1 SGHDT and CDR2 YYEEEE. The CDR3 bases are TGCGCCAGCAGCTTGGTTCAGGACTATGGCTACACCTTC. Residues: CASSLVQDYGYTF. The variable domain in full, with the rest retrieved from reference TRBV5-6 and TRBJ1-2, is DAGVTQSPTHLIKTRGQQVTLRCSPKSGHDTVSWYQQALGQGPQFIFQYYEEEERQRGNFPDRFSGHQFPNYSSELNVNALLLGDSALYLCASSLVQDYGYTFGSGTRLTVV.

The CDR3 sequence is CASSLDSPDTQYF. The CDR3, as DNA: TGTGCCAGCAGCTTAGATAGCCCAGATACGCAGTATTTT. This rearrangement joins TRBV11-1 to TRBJ2-3; D is unresolved. Germline V gene sequence: CDR1 SGHAT, CDR2 FQDESV (reference sequence). The CDR3 consists of 13 residues. V gave up 1 base and J gave up 4 bases, with 6 bases separating them.

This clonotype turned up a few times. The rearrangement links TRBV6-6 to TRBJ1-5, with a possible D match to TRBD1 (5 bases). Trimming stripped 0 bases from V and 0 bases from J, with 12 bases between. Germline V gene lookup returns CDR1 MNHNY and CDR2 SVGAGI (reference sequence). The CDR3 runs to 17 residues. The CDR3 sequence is CASSYSRQGYSNQPQHF. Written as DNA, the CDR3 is TGTGCCAGCAGTTACTCGAGGCAGGGATATAGCAATCAGCCCCAGCATTTT.

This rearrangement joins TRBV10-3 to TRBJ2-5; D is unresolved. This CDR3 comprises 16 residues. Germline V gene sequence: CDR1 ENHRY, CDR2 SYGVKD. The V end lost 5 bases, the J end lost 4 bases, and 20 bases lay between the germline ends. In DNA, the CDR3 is TGTGCCATCAGTAATTTCACCTGGCTGGCTTTAGAGACCCAGTACTTC. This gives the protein CAISNFTWLALETQYF.

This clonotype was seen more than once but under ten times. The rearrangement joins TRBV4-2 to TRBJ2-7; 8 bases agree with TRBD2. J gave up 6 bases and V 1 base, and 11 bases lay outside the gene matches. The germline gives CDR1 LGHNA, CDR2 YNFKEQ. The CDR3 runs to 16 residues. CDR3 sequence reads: CASSQGSGLAGSEQYF. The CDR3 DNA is TGTGCCAGCAGCCAAGGTAGCGGACTAGCAGGTAGCGAGCAGTACTTC.

In DNA, the CDR3 is TGTGCCAGCAGCTTAGGGGGACTAGCGGGAGTGGGGTACAATGAGCAGTACTTC. Its translation: CASSLGGLAGVGYNEQYF. The V call is TRBV7-2, the J call TRBJ2-1, with 14 bases lining up with TRBD2. The DNA end lines up better with TRBJ2-7; the J call may be wrong. The CDR3 contains 18 residues. Per the germline V gene, CDR1 is SGHTA and CDR2 is FQGNSA.